This T cell receptor beta chain is drawn from a study of response to subunit inactivated influenza vaccine. In this sample, this clonotype turned up a few times. From germline, CDR1 is SGHAT and CDR2 FQNNGV. V shed 4 bases and J 2 bases; nucleotides not matched to a gene: 2. There are 13 residues in the CDR3. Using its own MiXCR run on the RT-PCR reads, TCRdb lists one record per CDR3 protein. The table has roughly 650,000 distinct CDR3 sequences, 13% to 15% seen once. Sequencing used PBMCs from blood, obtained 14 to 15 days before vaccination. The chain is built from TRBV11-2 and TRBJ2-7; 7 bases are a match to TRBD1. This receptor was obtained from a man aged 50 to 60 who received an inactivated influenza vaccine. In DNA, the CDR3 is TGTGCCAGCAGCTGGGGACAGCCCTACGAGCAGTACTTC. Residues: CASSWGQPYEQYF. Filled out from reference TRBV11-2 and TRBJ2-7, the complete variable domain reads EAGVAQSPRYKIIEKRQSVAFWCNPISGHATLYWYQQILGQGPKLLIQFQNNGVVDDSQLPKDRFSAERLKGVDSTLKIQPAKLEDSAVYLCASSWGQPYEQYFGPGTRLTVT.